The sequence of this T cell receptor beta chain was determined in a study of beta chain features in type 1 diabetes. Study-wide background: Across every sample, over 100 million sorted cells were examined in total. Study-wide points: Patients' naive, central memory and Treg TCRB repertoires seemed closer to one another than those of healthy donors. Significant though moderate, a shortening of TCRB CDR3s appeared in all four CD4+ subsets of Type 1 diabetes patients. Since sequencing was performed on cDNA, cells with high TCR expression could be over-represented.

V was pared by 1 base and J by 1 base, with 8 bases between. The CDR3 spans 15 residues. Germline assignment: CDR1 SGHTA and CDR2 FQGNSA. This clone turned up a few times. Antigen specificity is unknown. Expressed TCRB transcripts were sequenced, since all the RNA that had been isolated was reverse transcribed. About 4 million reads per sample were averaged for naive, central memory and regulatory samples. Profiled with immunoSEQ multiplex PCR; TCRdb holds only in-frame clones, not every one. Altogether over 600,000 clones are present, 9.5% to 15% being singletons, with the ten largest covering around 0.12%.

The chain carries TRBV7-2 and TRBJ1-3; D remains ambiguous. The material sequenced was naive CD4+ T cells from blood. This receptor was identified in a man in his thirties or forties with type 1 diabetes. The CDR3 coding sequence is TGTGCCAGCAGCTTAGATCGGAGGTCTGGAAACACCATATATTTT. Translating it yields CASSLDRRSGNTIYF.